One sample yielded the 24 T cell receptor beta chains listed below, sequenced in a study of cytomegalovirus exposure and HLA in healthy donors (dated by TCRdb to about 2017). Library creation used the immunoSEQ multiplex PCR assay. For the multiplex PCR, a mixture combining 60 forward primers for TCR Vbeta segments and 13 reverse primers for TCR Jbeta segments was used. TCRdb stores this immuneACCESS table with in-frame sequences only. Part of the clones is absent; in the studies checked, under half of the shortfall reflects unresolved V genes, and no reason is known for the rest. This sample is represented by about 210,000 clones; 80% to 90% of them were singletons. The ten largest clonotypes hold approximately 0.31% of the sample. The sample taken for sequencing was PBMCs. The source is a woman in her twenties or thirties in good health and CMV-seronegative.

The gene calls are TRBV2 and TRBJ1-5; possibly TRBD1 for D (5 bases). Per the germline V gene, CDR1 is SNHLY and CDR2 is FYNNEI. With 9 bases removed from V and 5 bases from J, the gap between germline ends came to 8 bases. CDR3 length: 11 amino acids. CDR3: CARGGYQPQHF. CDR3 nucleotides: TGTGCCAGGGGGGGGTATCAGCCCCAGCATTTT.

This clone was seen a few times. The gene calls are TRBV4-1 and TRBJ1-6, with unresolved D. This CDR3 spans 16 amino acids. V was trimmed by 1 base and J by 3 bases, leaving 10 bases between them. Germline values: CDR1 MGHRA, CDR2 YSYEKL. The DNA of the CDR3 is TGCGCCAGCAGCCAAGGCGGGCTAGGCTATAATTCACCCCTCCACTTT. Translating gives CASSQGGLGYNSPLHF.

The genes are TRBV2 and TRBJ1-5; D is possibly TRBD1 (5 bases). From germline, CDR1 is SNHLY and CDR2 FYNNEI. The CDR3 is 16 residues long. V shed 5 bases and J shed 1 base, with 15 bases lying between them. CDR3 sequence: CASSRRGGESNQPQHF. CDR3 nucleotides: TGTGCCAGCAGTCGCCGGGGGGGGGAAAGCAATCAGCCCCAGCATTTT.

V usage is TRBV7-9 and J usage is TRBJ2-1, with 10 bases matching TRBD2. The ends lost 1 base at V and 12 bases at J; junction bases unmatched: 6. Germline assignment: CDR1 SEHNR and CDR2 FQNEAQ (reference sequence). The CDR3 covers 14 residues. DNA of the CDR3: TGTGCCAGCAGCTTAGAAGCGGGGGGGCAATCGCAGTTCTTC. Protein sequence: CASSLEAGGQSQFF.

The chain links TRBV2 to TRBJ2-7, with 7 bases aligning to TRBD1. Unmatched junction bases numbered 12, after V lost 7 bases and J lost 3 bases. Germline CDR1 SNHLY, CDR2 FYNNEI. CDR3 length equals 15 residues. The CDR3 coding sequence is TGTGCCAGCACTACCGGGACAGCGAATTTCTACGAGCAGTACTTC. It is translated as CASTTGTANFYEQYF.

The J gene is TRBJ2-2, the V gene TRBV19; D is uncertain. Trimming pared 7 bases from V and 7 bases from J, leaving 7 bases between. The germline V gene has CDR1 LNHDA and CDR2 SQIVND (reference sequence). The CDR3 totals 11 residues. The CDR3 DNA sequence: TGTGCCAGTAAGGCTAGCGGGGAGCTGTTTTTT. Translation gives CASKASGELFF. Filled out from reference TRBV19 and TRBJ2-2, the complete variable domain reads DGGITQSPKYLFRKEGQNVTLSCEQNLNHDAMYWYRQDPGQGLRLIYYSQIVNDFQKGDIAEGYSVSREKKESFPLTVTSAQKNPTAFYLCASKASGELFFGEGSRLTVL.

This clone turned up a few times. V is TRBV27 and J is TRBJ2-1; 8 bases map to TRBD2. This CDR3 region has 16 residues. Germline trimming cut 5 bases from V and 0 bases from J; bases unmatched to any gene: 6. Germline CDR1 and CDR2: MNHEY and SMNVEV (reference sequence). CDR3 in DNA: TGTGCCAGCAGTCTACTAGCGGTAAGCTCCTACAATGAGCAGTTCTTC. Protein: CASSLLAVSSYNEQFF.

This clone was recorded a few times. J is TRBJ2-5 and V is TRBV11-2; 9 bases match TRBD2. V lost 5 bases and J lost 3; bases outside the gene matches: 10. CDR1 SGHAT and CDR2 FQNNGV come from the germline V gene. The CDR3 covers 16 residues. CDR3 nucleotide sequence: TGTGCCAGCAGCCCTAGGGGGCGGGAGGGGGAAGAGACCCAGTACTTC. This sequence encodes CASSPRGREGEETQYF.

The chain carries TRBV27 and TRBJ2-1, with TRBD2 as a possible D gene (5 bases). The V end was cut by 4 bases, the J end by 2 bases, with 9 bases between. In germline, CDR1 is MNHEY, CDR2 SMNVEV (reference sequence). CDR3 length: 14 residues. The CDR3 region is CASSSQTTYNEQFF. The CDR3, as DNA: TGTGCCAGCAGTTCTCAGACTACCTACAATGAGCAGTTCTTC.

V usage is TRBV28 and J usage is TRBJ2-1; TRBD2 might be the D (5 bases). V dropped 3 bases and J dropped 5 bases, with 14 bases sitting between them. The CDR3 is made up of 15 amino acids. Germline lookup yields CDR1 MDHEN and CDR2 SYDVKM. CDR3 nucleotides: TGTGCCAGCAGTTTTTCGGACTGGTACAACAATGAGCAGTTCTTC. Its translation is CASSFSDWYNNEQFF.

This chain joins TRBV7-8 and TRBJ2-1; the match to TRBD2 covers 12 bases. The trim removed 3 bases at V and 6 bases at J, leaving 6 bases unmatched. The CDR3 has 16 amino acids. Germline assignment: CDR1 SGHVS and CDR2 FQNEAQ. The CDR3 DNA follows: TGTGCCAGCAGCTTCCCCCTAGCGGGGGGGCCCAATGAGCAGTTCTTC. Translated: CASSFPLAGGPNEQFF.

The genes are TRBV7-9 and TRBJ2-3; TRBD2 matches 11 bases. Losses at the gene ends were 3 bases for V and 3 bases for J; bases not matched to a gene: 5. The CDR3 runs 16 residues. Germline lookup yields CDR1 SEHNR and CDR2 FQNEAQ (reference sequence). The CDR3 nucleotides are TGTGCCAGCAGCTTTACTGGGACTAGCGGAACAGATACGCAGTATTTT. Its protein product is CASSFTGTSGTDTQYF.

The genes are TRBV7-8 and TRBJ2-6; possible D gene TRBD2, 6 bases. The CDR3 extends over 17 amino acids. The germline V and J ends were trimmed by 3 bases and 5 bases, with 17 bases remaining between them. Germline CDR1 and CDR2: SGHVS and FQNEAQ. CDR3 sequence reads: CASSLDGGDLRANVLTF. The CDR3 coding sequence is TGTGCCAGCAGCTTGGACGGAGGGGATCTTAGGGCCAACGTCCTGACTTTC.

The genes are TRBV25-1 and TRBJ2-7; D possibly corresponds to TRBD2 (6 bases). The V end was cut by 7 bases, the J end by 6 bases, with 25 bases between. The CDR3 runs 16 residues. Germline values: CDR1 MGHDK, CDR2 SYGVNS. The CDR3 DNA sequence: TGTGCCAGCATCGGAGAGACGGGAGAATCCTTCGGCGAGCAGTACTTC. It codes for CASIGETGESFGEQYF.

The J gene is TRBJ2-5, the V gene TRBV2; the D gene is possibly TRBD1 (6 bases). This CDR3 has 15 residues. Germline lookup yields CDR1 SNHLY and CDR2 FYNNEI. Between the trimmed V and J ends, which lost 6 bases and 3 bases, there was a span of 17 bases. CDR3 sequence: CASRGAGTPKETQYF. As DNA, the CDR3 is TGTGCCAGCAGGGGTGCCGGGACACCTAAAGAGACCCAGTACTTC.

CDR3 amino acids: CASRRRENGELFF. CDR3 DNA: TGTGCCAGCAGACGTCGTGAGAACGGGGAGCTGTTTTTT. The rearrangement joins TRBV28 to TRBJ2-2; D unresolved. V gave up 6 bases and J gave up 7 bases, with 12 bases separating them. The CDR3 totals 13 residues. CDR1 MDHEN and CDR2 SYDVKM come from the germline V gene.

V is TRBV5-6 and J is TRBJ2-5; 7 nucleotides line up with TRBD1. With V trimmed by 0 bases and J by 1 base, 3 bases remained unmatched. Germline V gives CDR1 SGHDT, CDR2 YYEEEE. This CDR3 is built from 15 residues. Written as DNA, the CDR3 is TGTGCCAGCAGCTTGGGACAGGGCTTCCAAGAGACCCAGTACTTC. Residues: CASSLGQGFQETQYF.

The CDR3 nucleotides read TGCGCCAGCAGCCAATGGCTAGCGGGGGGACTGAACACCGGGGAGCTGTTTTTT. Its translation: CASSQWLAGGLNTGELFF. V gene TRBV4-1 combines with J gene TRBJ2-2; the match to TRBD2 covers 11 bases. J lost 1 base, V lost 2 bases, and 6 bases had no gene match. The CDR3 spans 18 residues. In germline, CDR1 is MGHRA, CDR2 YSYEKL.

A note on this clone: The same CDR3 is also encoded by other DNA sequences in this sample. The J gene is TRBJ2-1, the V gene TRBV4-1; D may be TRBD1 (5 bases). This CDR3 has 14 amino acids. V was trimmed by 8 bases and J by 6 bases, leaving 17 bases between them. CDR1 is MGHRA, CDR2 YSYEKL, per germline. CDR3 nucleotide sequence: TGCGCCAGCCAACCCCAGGGCTTGACCAATGAGCAGTTCTTC. It codes for CASQPQGLTNEQFF.

This clone was detected only a few times. This chain uses TRBV7-6 with TRBJ2-5; 7 bases map to TRBD2. This CDR3 is built from 16 residues. Germline trimming cut 1 base from V and 7 bases from J; bases unmatched to any gene: 12. The germline V gene encodes CDR1 SGHVS and CDR2 FNYEAQ. As DNA, the CDR3 is TGTGCCAGCAGCTTAGATGGGCCCCGGGGCGGGGGGACCCAGTACTTC. Encoded protein: CASSLDGPRGGGTQYF. Together with reference TRBV7-6 and TRBJ2-5, the CDR3 gives the full variable domain: GAGVSQSPRYKVTKRGQDVALRCDPISGHVSLYWYRQALGQGPEFLTYFNYEAQQDKSGLPNDRFSAERPEGSISTLTIQRTEQRDSAMYRCASSLDGPRGGGTQYFGPGTRLLVL.

The V gene is TRBV10-2, the J gene TRBJ1-2, with 11 bases matching TRBD1. Germline assignment: CDR1 WSHSY and CDR2 SAAADI. This CDR3 contains 17 residues. The V and J ends lost 3 bases and 8 bases, in that order; junction bases with no gene match: 14. CDR3 nucleotides: TGCGCCAGCAGTGAACCCGGGACAGGGGGAGGGGTAGGAGGCTACACCTTC. Translation: CASSEPGTGGGVGGYTF.

Details on this clone: Additional DNA sequences in this sample encode the identical CDR3. The chain has TRBV28 and TRBJ1-2; D not resolved. V was shortened by 7 bases and J by 0 bases, with 3 bases between the two germline ends. The CDR3 runs to 11 residues. Germline assignment: CDR1 MDHEN and CDR2 SYDVKM. In DNA form, the CDR3 reads TGTGCCAGCACCTCTAACTATGGCTACACCTTC. It translates to CASTSNYGYTF.

The rearrangement uses TRBV5-5 and TRBJ2-7; 9 bases agree with TRBD2. The junction had 3 bases not matched to a gene; V was cut back by 5 bases and J by 3 bases. Germline assignment: CDR1 SGHKS and CDR2 YYEKEE (reference sequence). The CDR3 covers 13 residues. This CDR3 is CASRLTSGYEQYF. In DNA form, the CDR3 reads TGTGCCAGCAGGCTGACTAGCGGCTACGAGCAGTACTTC.

This clone occurred once. The chain couples TRBV29-1 to TRBJ2-3, with TRBD1 matching over 7 bases. Germline V lookup: CDR1 SQVTM, CDR2 ANQGSEA. There are 14 residues in the CDR3. The V gene end was trimmed by 7 bases and the J gene end by 2 bases; junction bases not matched to a gene: 9. CDR3 region: CSAAGTGATDTQYF. CDR3 DNA: TGCAGCGCCGCGGGTACAGGGGCCACAGATACGCAGTATTTT.